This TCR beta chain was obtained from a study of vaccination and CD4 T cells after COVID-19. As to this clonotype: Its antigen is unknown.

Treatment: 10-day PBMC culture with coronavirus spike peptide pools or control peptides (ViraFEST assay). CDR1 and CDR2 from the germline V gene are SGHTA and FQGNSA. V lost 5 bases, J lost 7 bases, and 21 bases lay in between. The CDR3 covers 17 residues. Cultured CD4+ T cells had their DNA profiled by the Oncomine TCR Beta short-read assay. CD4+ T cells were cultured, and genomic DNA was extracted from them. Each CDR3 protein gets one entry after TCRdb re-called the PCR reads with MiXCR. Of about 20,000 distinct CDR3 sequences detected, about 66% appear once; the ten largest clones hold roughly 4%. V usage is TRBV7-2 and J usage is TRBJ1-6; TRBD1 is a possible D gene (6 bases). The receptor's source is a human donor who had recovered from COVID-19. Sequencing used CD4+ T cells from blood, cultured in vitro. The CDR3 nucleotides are TGTGCCAGCAGCCCAACAGTCGGGGGCCTCAAGAATTCACCCCTCCACTTT. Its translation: CASSPTVGGLKNSPLHF.